These 27 T cell receptor beta chains share one sample of origin, sequenced in a study of T-cell memory formation after mild COVID-19. TCRdb itself ran the 5' RACE reads through MiXCR, one entry per CDR3 protein. Of around 530,000 distinct CDR3 sequences in the sample, about a fifth are singletons; the top ten hold 7% to 9%. The material sequenced was PBMCs or a T cell subset sorted from them (not recorded which). These receptors originate from an adult woman who had mild COVID-19 (a few samples of this study predate the infection). Cell type and time point are not known.

In this sample, this clonotype turned up a few times. CDR3 nucleotide sequence: TGTGCCACCACACCCGAGGTCTACAATGAGCAGTTCTTC. Protein product: CATTPEVYNEQFF. The chain couples TRBV2 to TRBJ2-1, with no clear D. V was pared by 10 bases and J by 3 bases, with 13 bases between. The CDR3 loop spans 13 amino acids. Per germline, CDR1 SNHLY and CDR2 FYNNEI.

The gene calls are TRBV29-1 and TRBJ2-3; 14 positions agree with TRBD2. The V segment lost 4 bases and the J segment 3 bases; nucleotides outside the gene matches: 9. This CDR3 is built from 17 residues. Germline V gives CDR1 SQVTM, CDR2 ANQGSEA. Here the CDR3 reads CSVVRLAGGPGTDTQYF. The CDR3 nucleotides read TGCAGCGTTGTACGACTAGCGGGAGGGCCTGGGACAGATACGCAGTATTTT.

A few counts support this clonotype. The CDR3 coding sequence is TGCGCCAGCAGCTTGGAGGCTAGCGGGAGTAACGAGCAGTACTTC. Amino acid sequence: CASSLEASGSNEQYF. The V gene is TRBV5-1, the J gene TRBJ2-7; 10 nucleotides agree with TRBD2. V lost 0 bases, J lost 5 bases, and 5 bases stayed unmatched. Germline V gene data show CDR1 as SGHRS and CDR2 as YFSETQ. This CDR3 contains 15 residues.

This clonotype was observed a handful of times. The J gene is TRBJ2-3, the V gene TRBV27; D uncertain. Between the trimmed V and J ends, which lost 7 bases and 0 bases, there was a span of 11 bases. This CDR3 comprises 14 residues. Germline V CDR1 and CDR2: MNHEY, SMNVEV (reference sequence). CDR3 protein: CASTPVGSTDTQYF. As DNA, the CDR3 is TGTGCCAGCACCCCAGTAGGGAGCACAGATACGCAGTATTTT.

This chain connects TRBV9 to TRBJ2-1, with D perhaps TRBD2 (7 bases). V was clipped by 4 bases and J by 8 bases, with 22 bases between them. CDR3 length: 16 amino acids. Germline CDR1 is SGDLS and CDR2 is YYNGEE. This CDR3 is CASSPFGGRSTDEQFF. The CDR3 DNA is TGTGCCAGCAGCCCTTTCGGGGGGCGGTCGACGGATGAGCAGTTCTTC.

This clonotype was picked up a small number of times. The rearrangement uses TRBV5-1 and TRBJ2-2, with D perhaps matching TRBD1 (6 bases). Per germline, CDR1 SGHRS and CDR2 YFSETQ. The germline V and J ends were trimmed by 1 base and 3 bases, with 10 bases remaining between them. This CDR3 is built from 15 residues. DNA of the CDR3: TGCGCCAGCAGCTTGTCAGGGGAAGACACCGGGGAGCTGTTTTTT. Its protein product is CASSLSGEDTGELFF.

The chain has TRBV7-9 and TRBJ1-2; no reliable D call. V shed 3 bases and J shed 6 bases, with 11 bases lying between them. CDR1 SEHNR and CDR2 FQNEAQ come from the germline V gene (reference sequence). The CDR3 is 13 residues long. In nucleotides, the CDR3 is TGTGCCAGCAGCTTGAAAGGGTTGGATGGCTACACCTTC. Protein sequence: CASSLKGLDGYTF.

This clonotype showed up just a few times. The chain employs TRBV4-1 and TRBJ2-3; D uncertain. CDR1 and CDR2 from the germline V gene are MGHRA and YSYEKL. The CDR3 totals 11 residues. Trimming removed 0 bases from V and 7 bases from J, with 2 bases in between. CDR3 region: CASSQEYTQYF. As DNA, the CDR3 is TGCGCCAGCAGCCAAGAATATACGCAGTATTTT.

The rearrangement joins TRBV30 to TRBJ2-5; D uncertain. Germline V CDR1 and CDR2: GTSNPN, SVGIG (reference sequence). The CDR3 consists of 11 residues. With 2 bases removed from V and 4 bases from J, the gap between germline ends came to 5 bases. CDR3 sequence reads: CAWSSGETQYF. The DNA for the CDR3 is TGTGCCTGGAGTTCGGGAGAGACCCAGTACTTC.

The CDR3 region has the DNA TGTGCCATCAGGGGAGCGGGAATTGAGACCCAGTACTTC. Amino acids: CAIRGAGIETQYF. The chain couples TRBV7-9 to TRBJ2-5, with D perhaps TRBD2 (7 bases). Germline CDR1 is SEHNR and CDR2 is FQNEAQ (reference sequence). Trimming shortened V by 10 bases and J by 5 bases, and 17 bases separated the two germline ends. There are 13 residues in the CDR3.

This clonotype occurred a few times. The V call is TRBV12-3 or TRBV12-4, the J call TRBJ2-1; TRBD2 is a possible D gene (6 bases). The CDR3 has 13 amino acids. Trimming removed 8 bases at V and 4 bases at J, with 12 bases between. CDR3 nucleotides: TGTGCCAGCGGGCTGGGGGGATACAATGAGCAGTTCTTC. It encodes CASGLGGYNEQFF.

The rearrangement uses TRBV9 and TRBJ2-3, with D unclear. The CDR3 consists of 15 residues. Germline CDR1 reads SGDLS; CDR2 reads YYNGEE. The V end was cut by 5 bases, the J end by 2 bases, with 15 bases between. For the CDR3, the DNA is TGTGCCAGCAGTGTTGGGCCCTCAGACACAGATACGCAGTATTTT. Amino acids: CASSVGPSDTDTQYF.

The sample holds a few counts of this clonotype. V gene TRBV5-5 combines with J gene TRBJ1-5, with D possibly being TRBD1 (5 bases). Germline V gene sequence: CDR1 SGHKS, CDR2 YYEKEE (reference sequence). Deletions cut 4 bases from V and 3 bases from J, with 11 bases between. The CDR3 sequence is 14 residues long. CDR3 sequence (DNA): TGTGCCAGCAGCCGTCTGACAGCCAATCAGCCCCAGCATTTT. This encodes CASSRLTANQPQHF.

This chain joins TRBV5-6 and TRBJ2-2, with D tentatively TRBD2 (6 bases). V shed 4 bases and J shed 7 bases, with 17 bases lying between them. This CDR3 is 15 amino acids long. Germline CDR1 reads SGHDT; CDR2 reads YYEEEE. The CDR3: CASSPFGGFSGELFF. The CDR3 coding sequence is TGTGCCAGCAGCCCCTTCGGGGGTTTTAGCGGGGAGCTGTTTTTT.

This clonotype was picked up one time. The CDR3 nucleotides read TGTGCCACCGGACTAGGGGGTTCCTACAATGAGCAGTTCTTC. Translated: CATGLGGSYNEQFF. The chain joins TRBV24-1 to TRBJ2-1; D might be TRBD2 (7 bases). The germline V gene has CDR1 KGHDR and CDR2 SFDVKD. V was trimmed by 9 bases and J by 1 base, leaving 12 bases between them. This CDR3 comprises 14 residues.

The J gene is TRBJ2-5, the V gene TRBV6-6; 8 positions match TRBD1. There are 16 residues in the CDR3. Germline V CDR1 and CDR2: MNHNY, SVGAGI (reference sequence). V lost 6 bases and J lost 0; bases outside the gene matches: 9. CDR3 sequence (DNA): TGTGCCAGCAGAAACTCCGACAGGGGATACCAAGAGACCCAGTACTTC. This encodes CASRNSDRGYQETQYF.

This chain links TRBV11-2 with TRBJ2-1; TRBD2 is a possible D gene (6 bases). The CDR3 consists of 18 residues. With 4 bases removed from V and 8 bases from J, the gap between germline ends came to 27 bases. Germline V CDR1 and CDR2: SGHAT, FQNNGV. The CDR3 protein is CASSYPLGMWAGRDEQFF. The DNA for the CDR3 is TGTGCCAGCAGCTACCCTCTTGGGATGTGGGCGGGAAGGGATGAGCAGTTCTTC.

This clonotype was observed many times. The chain employs TRBV7-2 and TRBJ1-2; tentative D call: TRBD1 (5 bases). This CDR3 is 13 amino acids long. With 5 bases removed from V and 7 bases from J, the gap between germline ends came to 14 bases. CDR1 is SGHTA, CDR2 FQGNSA, per germline. CDR3: CASSPSRVVGYTF. The CDR3 nucleotides read TGTGCCAGCAGCCCATCCAGGGTGGTTGGCTACACCTTC.

This clonotype came up a few times. The CDR3 loop reads CASSEGSSGGGDTQYF. The CDR3 nucleotides are TGCGCCAGCAGCGAGGGCTCTAGCGGGGGAGGAGATACGCAGTATTTT. This chain connects TRBV5-1 to TRBJ2-3, with 10 positions matching TRBD2. The CDR3 runs to 16 residues. Germline trimming cut 4 bases from V and 5 bases from J; bases unmatched to any gene: 10. The germline CDR1 and CDR2 sequences are SGHRS and YFSETQ.

J is TRBJ2-3 and V is TRBV20-1; D not certain. Germline V gene data show CDR1 as DFQATT and CDR2 as SNEGSKA (reference sequence). V was shortened by 5 bases and J by 0 bases, with 15 bases between the two germline ends. The CDR3 is 15 residues long. CDR3 nucleotide sequence: TGCAGTGCTCACATATTTCCTCCGAGCACAGATACGCAGTATTTT. Translating gives CSAHIFPPSTDTQYF.

This clonotype was seen a handful of times. The chain couples TRBV12-3 or TRBV12-4 to TRBJ2-1, with 9 bases fitting TRBD1. J was trimmed by 4 bases and V by 5 bases; bases with no gene match: 9. The CDR3 runs 16 residues. CDR3 residues: CASSPARDRVYNEQFF. The CDR3 DNA is TGTGCCAGCAGTCCGGCCAGGGACAGGGTTTACAATGAGCAGTTCTTC.

The chain employs TRBV27 and TRBJ2-4; D tentatively fits TRBD1 or TRBD2 (5 bases each). This CDR3 comprises 15 residues. V lost 5 bases, J lost 5 bases, and 16 bases lay in between. Germline values: CDR1 MNHEY, CDR2 SMNVEV (reference sequence). CDR3 in amino acids: CASSRGPGPQNIQYF. The CDR3, as DNA: TGTGCCAGCAGTCGCGGGCCGGGGCCACAAAACATTCAGTACTTC.

This clonotype was detected a few times. This rearrangement joins TRBV10-3 to TRBJ2-7, with 7 bases aligning to TRBD2. Germline values: CDR1 ENHRY, CDR2 SYGVKD. V was clipped by 2 bases and J by 5 bases; unmatched bases: 9. The CDR3 is 15 amino acids. CDR3 nucleotides: TGTGCCATCAGTGAGGCGGGAGCGAACCTCCACGAGCAGTACTTC. Amino acid sequence: CAISEAGANLHEQYF.

There are a few counts of this clonotype. CDR3: CASSLALRPGRVTEAFF. The CDR3 DNA is TGCGCCAGCAGCTTGGCCCTTAGGCCCGGGCGGGTGACTGAAGCTTTCTTT. V usage is TRBV5-1 and J usage is TRBJ1-1; no definite D call. Trimming left V 0 bases short and J 5 bases short, with 20 bases between. CDR1 is SGHRS, CDR2 YFSETQ, per germline. There are 17 residues in the CDR3.

A few counts support this clonotype. The chain carries TRBV10-3 and TRBJ1-1; D gene uncertain. CDR3 size: 11 residues. CDR1 and CDR2 from the germline V gene are ENHRY and SYGVKD. V dropped 9 bases and J dropped 5 bases, with 10 bases sitting between them. The CDR3 is CAMGPRTEAFF. The CDR3 coding sequence is TGTGCCATGGGCCCTAGGACTGAAGCTTTCTTT.

This clonotype has just a few counts. This chain uses TRBV5-1 with TRBJ2-1, with 10 bases aligning to TRBD2. Germline lookup yields CDR1 SGHRS and CDR2 YFSETQ. CDR3 length equals 19 residues. The trim removed 0 bases at V and 0 bases at J, leaving 9 bases unmatched. This CDR3 reads CASSLVASGGLASYNEQFF. The CDR3 nucleotides read TGCGCCAGCAGCTTGGTGGCTAGCGGGGGCTTAGCCTCCTACAATGAGCAGTTCTTC.

V is TRBV7-2 and J is TRBJ2-7, with D perhaps given as TRBD1 or TRBD2 (5 bases each). Germline assignment: CDR1 SGHTA and CDR2 FQGNSA. Between the trimmed V and J ends, which lost 3 bases and 0 bases, there was a span of 12 bases. The CDR3 consists of 15 residues. CDR3 in amino acids: CASSFPGRSSYEQYF. The CDR3 coding sequence is TGTGCCAGCAGCTTCCCGGGACGGAGCTCCTACGAGCAGTACTTC.